Reported below is one T cell receptor (beta chain). The target antigen is unknown. Generated by immunoSEQ multiplex PCR, the TCRdb table keeps only in-frame clones and is missing some. The table lists about 420,000 clones, roughly 90% of them singletons. This record belongs to a study of Ad26.COV2.S vaccination and SARS-CoV-2 variants. Treatment reported: some 20 received Ad26.COV2.S at low or high dose, single or two shots; several received placebo; per-sample allocation not given. Vaccine and placebo recipients were sampled on day 63 after the first injection. The CDR3 has 15 residues. The germline gives CDR1 MDHEN, CDR2 SYDVKM. Trimming pared 4 bases from V and 1 base from J, leaving 11 bases between. The study's findings and limits: Vaccine recipients showed a spike-specific TCR breadth that was higher than in placebo recipients.

The clonotype originates from a person between 18 and 65 years old who received the Ad26.COV2.S COVID-19 vaccine or a placebo. The chain has TRBV28 and TRBJ1-5; D is perhaps TRBD1 (5 bases). The sequences come from peripheral blood, collected in a trial of Ad26.COV2.S vaccine versus placebo. As DNA, the CDR3 is TGTGCCAGCAGTTCACAGGACCCCAGCAATCAGCCCCAGCATTTT. As protein: CASSSQDPSNQPQHF.